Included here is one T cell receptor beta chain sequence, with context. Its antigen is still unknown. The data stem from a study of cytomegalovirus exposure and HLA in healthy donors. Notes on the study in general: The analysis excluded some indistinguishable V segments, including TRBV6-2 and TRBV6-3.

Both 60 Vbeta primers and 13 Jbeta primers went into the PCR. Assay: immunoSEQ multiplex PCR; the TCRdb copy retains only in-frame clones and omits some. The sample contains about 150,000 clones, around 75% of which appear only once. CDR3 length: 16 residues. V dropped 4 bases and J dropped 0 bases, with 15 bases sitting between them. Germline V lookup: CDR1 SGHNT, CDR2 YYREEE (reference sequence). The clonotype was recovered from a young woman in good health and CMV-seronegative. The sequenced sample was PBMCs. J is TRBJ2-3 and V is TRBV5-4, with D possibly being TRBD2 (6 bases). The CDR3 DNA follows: TGTGCCAGCAGCGACCCCAGGGCGGGGAGCACAGATACGCAGTATTTT. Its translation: CASSDPRAGSTDTQYF.